The present T cell receptor (beta chain) was sequenced within a study of T cell clonality in common variable immunodeficiency. This clone came up a few times. The table came from immunoSEQ multiplex PCR; TCRdb's copy has only in-frame clones and leaves some out. The data show around 45,000 clones, with none appearing a single time. This clonotype was sampled from a person between 18 and 75 years old in good health. The sample taken for sequencing was peripheral blood mononuclear cells.

The DNA read from the CDR3 is TGTGCCAGCAGCCCCACAGGGCCCCAAGAGACC. Protein: CASSPTGPQET. The entire CDR3 protein reads CASSPTGPQETQYF. The rearrangement uses TRBV5-6 and TRBJ2-5; D might be TRBD1 (6 bases). From the germline J gene comes the end of the CDR3, since the read stops 3 residues before it. The germline V gene encodes CDR1 SGHDT and CDR2 YYEEEE. V shed 4 bases and J shed 1 base, with 11 bases lying between them. This CDR3 has 14 amino acids.